This is a list of T cell receptor beta chains from one sample in a study of T cells in narcolepsy. Using immunoSEQ multiplex PCR, the repertoire was profiled, and TCRdb retains in-frame clones only, with some absent. The table includes fewer than 25,000 clones, roughly 85% detected once. Input material: memory (CD45RA-) CD4+ T cells from blood. These receptors originate from a human donor in good health. Each CDR3 is given with its conserved first and last residue.

CDR3aa	j_gene	v_gene	len
CASSQDGGRGSYNEQFF	TRBJ2-1	TRBV14	17
CASQDSNQPQHF	TRBJ1-5	TRBV28	12
CASSSRTGGNYGYTF	TRBJ1-2	TRBV7-2	15
CASSPQGTTDTQYF	TRBJ2-3	TRBV5-6	14
CASRSGTNSYNEQFF	TRBJ2-1	TRBV5-4	15
CAWGDRGYGYTF	TRBJ1-2	TRBV30	12
CASSYRTSGNYNEQFF	TRBJ2-1	TRBV6-5	16
CSVEGLAVYNEQFF	TRBJ2-1	TRBV29-1	14
CASSLSGTGSSEQYF	TRBJ2-7	TRBV5-5	15
CARSVGGGTDTEAFF	TRBJ1-1	TRBV9	15
CASVAGGSTDTQYF	TRBJ2-3	TRBV2	14
CASSWTSGSTGELFF	TRBJ2-2	TRBV6-5	15
CASSLAGLAGGSTDTQYF	TRBJ2-3	TRBV7-2	18
CASSQDRQGREQFF	TRBJ2-1	TRBV4-2	14
CASSLSGGTDTQYF	TRBJ2-3	TRBV19	14
CASQSYGELFF	TRBJ2-2	TRBV19	11
CASSHRDNYGYTF	TRBJ1-2	TRBV6-1	13
CASKGTEAFF	TRBJ1-1	TRBV19	10
CASSQDQAGGMNEQFF	TRBJ2-1	TRBV4-1	16
CASRNSGNPYEQYF	TRBJ2-7	TRBV5-5	14
CASSLSATEQYF	TRBJ2-7	TRBV7-9	12
CAWSGVSGIGTDTQYF	TRBJ2-3	TRBV30	16
CSVGKGTTFSHRGELFF	TRBJ2-2	TRBV29-1	17
CASSLDRAPTMPQHF	TRBJ1-5	TRBV5-6	15
CASSLQFSGNTIYF	TRBJ1-3	TRBV6-5	14
CAGGERDTQYF	TRBJ2-3	TRBV28	11
CASSFGSNQPQHF	TRBJ1-5	TRBV5-8	13
CASSIVSRRYNEQFF	TRBJ2-1	TRBV19	15
CAWDQGFISGNTIYF	TRBJ1-3	TRBV30	15
CASSQELQYGYTF	TRBJ1-2	TRBV2	13
CASSLDGASGNTIYF	TRBJ1-3	TRBV5-4	15
CASQTAAQGMRTEAFF	TRBJ1-1	TRBV28	16
CAYGEGPETQYF	TRBJ2-5	TRBV30	12
CASSPGLGGSGETQYF	TRBJ2-5	TRBV18	16
CASSFPGNEQFF	TRBJ2-1	TRBV7-2	12
CSASGQLHTDTQYF	TRBJ2-3	TRBV29-1	14
CASSIPGLAGAIRADTQYF	TRBJ2-3	TRBV27	19
CSVAIAGDTQYF	TRBJ2-3	TRBV29-1	12
CASSLGLALIF	TRBJ2-1	TRBV7-2	11
CASSTTRDRAPYSNQPQHF	TRBJ1-5	TRBV18	19
CASSPEQGGYTF	TRBJ1-2	TRBV7-2	12
CASSSDYFSYEQYF	TRBJ2-7	TRBV7-2	14
CASSLWRGHMNTEAFF	TRBJ1-1	TRBV5-8	16
CASSLVQGSNQPQHF	TRBJ1-5	TRBV7-8	15
CASSHPGQDSNQPQHF	TRBJ1-5	TRBV2	16
CASSLFSRETQYF	TRBJ2-5	TRBV28	13
CASSQEGTGGLAGWAYTDTQYF	TRBJ2-3	TRBV4-2	22
CASSLAAGTGVTTQYF	TRBJ2-7	TRBV7-2	16
CASSLPRGGGELFF	TRBJ2-2	TRBV19	14
CASSQSPQQPQHF	TRBJ1-5	TRBV28	13
CASSSGWGGYTF	TRBJ1-2	TRBV27	12
CASSSYQGSSYNEQFF	TRBJ2-1	TRBV28	16
CASSSQGAGGELFF	TRBJ2-2	TRBV19	14
CATRTENTGELFF	TRBJ2-2	TRBV5-1	13
CASGSGQANTGELFF	TRBJ2-2	TRBV12-5	15